The clone carrying this T cell receptor beta chain appeared a single time. Patients with a history of autoimmune disease or on systemic immunosuppression were excluded. The V gene end was trimmed by 4 bases and the J gene end by 3 bases; junction bases not matched to a gene: 9. The germline V gene encodes CDR1 SGHNT and CDR2 YYREEE (reference sequence). The CDR3 loop spans 16 amino acids. The data originate from a study of OX40 agonist ivuxolimab in advanced cancers. Study as a whole: Patients were given ivuxolimab, an antibody that agonizes OX40 (CD134).

Produced via immunoSEQ multiplex PCR; TCRdb's table is partial and in-frame only. The sample shows about 73,000 clones, 88% of them seen only once. The chain carries TRBV5-4 and TRBJ2-1; 8 bases align to TRBD2. This TCR derives from an adult with an advanced solid tumor such as melanoma, head and neck, liver or kidney cancer. Sequencing used CD4+ or CD8+ T cells sorted from blood, obtained in a trial of the OX40 agonist ivuxolimab. CDR3 sequence: CASSAISGTLYNEQFF. The CDR3 nucleotides read TGTGCCAGCAGCGCGATTAGCGGGACCCTCTACAATGAGCAGTTCTTC.